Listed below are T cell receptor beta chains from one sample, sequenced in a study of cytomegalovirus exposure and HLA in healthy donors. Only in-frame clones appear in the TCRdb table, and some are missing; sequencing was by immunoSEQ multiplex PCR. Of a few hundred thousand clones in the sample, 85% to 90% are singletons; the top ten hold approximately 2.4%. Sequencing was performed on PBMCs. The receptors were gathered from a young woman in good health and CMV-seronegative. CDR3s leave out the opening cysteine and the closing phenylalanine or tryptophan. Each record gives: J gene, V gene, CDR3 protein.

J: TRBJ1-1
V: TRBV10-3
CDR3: AISESATLTSEAF

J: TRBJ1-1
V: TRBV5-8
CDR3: ASSLAAGTIPAAF

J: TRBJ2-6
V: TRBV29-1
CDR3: SVEEVSVSGANVLT

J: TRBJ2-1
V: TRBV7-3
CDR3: ASSLRGGALSYNEQF

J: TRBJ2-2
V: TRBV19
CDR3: ASTGQGVAGELF

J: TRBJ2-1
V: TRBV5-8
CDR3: ASSFRGLPYNEQF

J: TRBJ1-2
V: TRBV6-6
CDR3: ASGGVYGYT

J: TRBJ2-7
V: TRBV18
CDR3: ASSPGDEQY

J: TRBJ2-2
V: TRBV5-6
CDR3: ASSYNRPYRETGELF

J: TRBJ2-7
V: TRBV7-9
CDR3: ASSFGGSSYEQY

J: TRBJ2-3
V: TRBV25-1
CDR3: ASSEDMYRGASTDTQY

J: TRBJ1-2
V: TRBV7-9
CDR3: ASRREGGNYGYT

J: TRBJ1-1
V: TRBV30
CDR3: AWSVHRVNTEAF

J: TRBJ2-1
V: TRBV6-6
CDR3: ASNLAAANNEQF

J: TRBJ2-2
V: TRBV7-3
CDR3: ASSPLRGTTGELF

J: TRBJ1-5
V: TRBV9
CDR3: ASSVTADQPQH

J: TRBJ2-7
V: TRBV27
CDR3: ASRSGASFYEQY

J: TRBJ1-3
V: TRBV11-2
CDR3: ASSLGAKSSGNTIY

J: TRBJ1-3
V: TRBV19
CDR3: ASSIGGTGDPPGNTIY

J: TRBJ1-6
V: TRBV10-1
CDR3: ASSESAGWGRSPLH

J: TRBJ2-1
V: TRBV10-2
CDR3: ASSQQSRGNEQF

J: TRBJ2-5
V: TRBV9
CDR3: ASSRGGVGETQY

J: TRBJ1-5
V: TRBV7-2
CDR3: ASTGNSNQPQH

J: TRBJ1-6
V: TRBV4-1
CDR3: ASSQVFGSSPLH

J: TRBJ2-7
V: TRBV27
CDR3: ASSGPGDPGEQY

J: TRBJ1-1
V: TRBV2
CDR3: ASSGQGTNTEAF

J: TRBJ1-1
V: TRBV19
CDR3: ASSISDRAGTEAF

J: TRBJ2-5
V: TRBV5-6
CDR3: ASSPSGRGGFRETQY

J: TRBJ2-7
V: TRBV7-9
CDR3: ASSLARGQGIHEQY

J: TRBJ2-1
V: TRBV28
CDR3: ASSPTKGLRGSYNEQF

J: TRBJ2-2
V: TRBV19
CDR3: AGSGGNGGPGELF

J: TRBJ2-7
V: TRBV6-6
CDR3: ASSRLAGGEQY

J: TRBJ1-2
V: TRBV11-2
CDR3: ASSSSRGARGYT

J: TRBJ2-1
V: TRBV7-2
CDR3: ASSPGLAIGRAV

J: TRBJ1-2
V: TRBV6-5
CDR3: ASKEDPMGYGYT

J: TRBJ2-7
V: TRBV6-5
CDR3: ASSSLAGFSYEQY

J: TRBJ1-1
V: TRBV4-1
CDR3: ASSHRPGEAF

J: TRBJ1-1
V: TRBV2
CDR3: ASSTDRNTEAF

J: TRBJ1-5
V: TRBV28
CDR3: ASRVANQPQH

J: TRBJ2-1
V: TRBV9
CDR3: ASSVELAESYNEQF

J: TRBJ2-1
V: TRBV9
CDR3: ASAPGDRSEQF

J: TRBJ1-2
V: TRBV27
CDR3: ASSPGHAGGGT

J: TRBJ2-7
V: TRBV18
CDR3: ASSPGDRGPYEQY

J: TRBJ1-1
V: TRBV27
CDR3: ASSSTGNTEAF

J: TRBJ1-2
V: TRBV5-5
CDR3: ASSLVGQGSYGYT

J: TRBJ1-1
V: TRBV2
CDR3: ATSAGGTEAF

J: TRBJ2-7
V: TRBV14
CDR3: ASSQGSYEQY